The rows below give T cell receptor beta chains drawn from one sample of a study of cytomegalovirus exposure and HLA in healthy donors. Libraries were prepared by immunoSEQ multiplex PCR; TCRdb keeps only in-frame clonotypes and omits some of them. Of some 170,000 clones listed, 70% to 80% are singletons. Input material: PBMCs. The receptors originated from a woman aged 40 to 49 in good health and CMV-seronegative. Both conserved end residues are part of each CDR3. The D gene is left open where the match is weak. The size entry is marked missing in some rows and otherwise reads once, few, many or a size class.

TRBJ2-2 | TRBD2 | - | TRBV19 | CASSMGLTSVTGELFF | TGTGCCAGTAGTATGGGTCTAACTAGCGTGACCGGGGAGCTGTTTTTT
TRBJ2-3 | - | - | TRBV30 | CAWSRGSTDTQYF | TGTGCCTGGAGTAGGGGGAGCACAGATACGCAGTATTTT
TRBJ2-3 | - | - | TRBV4-1 | CASSQDRLAQDTQYF | TGCGCCAGCAGCCAAGATAGGCTGGCACAGGATACGCAGTATTTT
TRBJ2-3 | - | few | TRBV14 | CASSQAFGTDTQYF | TGTGCCAGCAGCCAAGCCTTTGGCACGGATACGCAGTATTTT
TRBJ2-2 | - | - | TRBV5-1 | CASSDRDTLVGGELFF | TGCGCCAGCAGCGACCGGGACACCCTCGTTGGGGGGGAGCTGTTTTTT
TRBJ2-2 | TRBD2 | - | TRBV5-1 | CASRTSGMDGELFF | TGCGCCAGCAGGACTAGCGGGATGGACGGGGAGCTGTTTTTT
TRBJ1-3 | - | - | TRBV19 | CASSISAGEDTIYF | TGTGCCAGTAGTATTTCCGCCGGGGAGGACACCATATATTTT
TRBJ1-1 | - | - | TRBV27 | CASSTGENTEAFF | TGTGCCAGCAGCACGGGTGAGAACACTGAAGCTTTCTTT
TRBJ2-7 | TRBD2 | - | TRBV5-4 | CASSLEWTSGYYEQYF | TGTGCCAGCAGCTTGGAATGGACTAGCGGTTACTACGAGCAGTACTTC
TRBJ2-1 | TRBD2 | - | TRBV5-1 | CASSAGTKNDGEQFF | TGCGCCAGCAGCGCCGGGACTAAAAACGACGGTGAGCAGTTCTTC
TRBJ2-2 | TRBD2 | - | TRBV2 | CASSEFGLAGEAAGELFF | TGTGCCAGCAGTGAGTTCGGACTAGCGGGAGAGGCGGCCGGGGAGCTGTTTTTT
TRBJ2-5 | TRBD2 | - | TRBV2 | CASSESSGRETQYF | TGTGCCAGCAGTGAATCTAGCGGGAGAGAGACCCAGTACTTC
TRBJ2-7 | TRBD1 | - | TRBV4-2 | CASSPSPGGSFYEQYF | TGTGCCAGCAGCCCCTCTCCAGGGGGATCGTTCTACGAGCAGTACTTC
TRBJ1-2 | - | - | TRBV11-2 | CASSLSGGAYGYTF | TGTGCCAGCAGCTTATCGGGGGGCGCGTACGGCTACACCTTC
TRBJ1-5 | - | - | TRBV28 | CASSFEQGPQPQHF | TGTGCCAGCAGTTTTGAGCAGGGCCCTCAGCCCCAGCATTTT
TRBJ2-4 | - | - | TRBV5-1 | CASSSGVGKNIQYF | TGCGCCAGCAGCTCAGGGGTAGGGAAAAACATTCAGTACTTC
TRBJ2-7 | - | - | TRBV5-1 | CASRLDISYEQYF | TGCGCCAGCAGATTGGACATTTCTTACGAGCAGTACTTC
TRBJ2-3 | TRBD1 | - | TRBV5-4 | CASSVDRADTQYF | TGTGCCAGCAGCGTGGACAGGGCAGATACGCAGTATTTT
TRBJ2-7 | TRBD1 | - | TRBV6-1 | CASESAGTGQRTEYF | TGTGCCAGCGAATCTGCCGGGACAGGGCAGAGGACGGAGTACTTC
TRBJ2-7 | TRBD1 | - | TRBV29-1 | CSVRTGGKSSYEQYF | TGCAGCGTTCGGACAGGGGGTAAGTCCTCCTACGAGCAGTACTTC
TRBJ2-5 | TRBD2 | once | TRBV2 | CASSAGTSGREETQYF | TGTGCCAGCAGCGCCGGGACTAGCGGGAGGGAAGAGACCCAGTACTTC
TRBJ2-7 | - | - | TRBV6-5 | CASSYRAGSPYEQYF | TGTGCCAGCAGTTACCGGGCGGGTTCCCCCTACGAGCAGTACTTC
TRBJ2-7 | TRBD2 | - | TRBV5-1 | CASSLERERRYEQYF | TGCGCCAGCAGCTTGGAGCGGGAGCGCAGGTACGAGCAGTACTTC
TRBJ2-7 | - | once | TRBV7-9 | CASSPSGGTDEQYF | TGTGCCAGCAGCCCTAGTGGGGGGACGGACGAGCAGTACTTC
TRBJ1-2 | TRBD1 | - | TRBV11-1 | CASSPGTGGHGYTF | TGTGCCAGCAGCCCGGGGACAGGGGGCCATGGCTACACCTTC
TRBJ1-2 | - | - | TRBV4-1 | CASSLTTVDYGYTF | TGCGCCAGCAGCCTAACGACAGTGGACTATGGCTACACCTTC
TRBJ2-2 | - | - | TRBV28 | CASSSSGLAGEGSTGELFF | -
TRBJ2-1 | TRBD2 | - | TRBV30 | CAWGLAGGNEQFF | TGTGCCTGGGGTCTAGCGGGAGGCAATGAGCAGTTCTTC
TRBJ1-3 | - | - | TRBV9 | CASSVEGGFSGNTIYF | TGTGCCAGCAGCGTAGAAGGCGGATTCTCTGGAAACACCATATATTTT
TRBJ1-1 | TRBD1 | - | TRBV7-9 | CASSTPTGEAFF | TGTGCCAGCAGCACACCGACAGGGGAAGCTTTCTTT
TRBJ2-2 | TRBD1 | - | TRBV28 | CASSPGTGLAGELFF | TGTGCCAGCAGTCCCGGGACAGGGTTGGCCGGGGAGCTGTTTTTT
TRBJ2-4 | TRBD2 | - | TRBV18 | CASSPSLAGVRNIQYF | TGTGCCAGCTCACCGTCCCTAGCGGGAGTAAGAAACATTCAGTACTTC
TRBJ1-4 | - | - | TRBV6-1 | CASSVRGMHEKLFF | TGTGCCAGCAGTGTAAGAGGGATGCATGAAAAACTGTTTTTT
TRBJ2-1 | TRBD2 | few | TRBV30 | CAWSGTSNEQFF | TGTGCCTGGAGTGGGACTAGCAATGAGCAGTTCTTC
TRBJ2-3 | TRBD2 | once | TRBV2 | CASSESESGRGADTQYF | TGTGCCAGCAGTGAGTCGGAAAGCGGGAGGGGTGCAGATACGCAGTATTTT
TRBJ2-3 | - | - | TRBV7-7 | CASSLGGSGRATDTQYF | TGTGCTAGCAGCTTAGGGGGCAGCGGGAGAGCAACAGATACGCAGTATTTT
TRBJ2-2 | TRBD1 | - | TRBV6-5 | CASSYTQGQGRMELFF | TGTGCCAGCAGTTATACTCAAGGACAGGGTAGGATGGAGCTGTTTTTT
TRBJ2-3 | TRBD2 | - | TRBV10-3 | CAISEGGGTQYF | TGTGCCATCAGTGAGGGCGGGGGGACGCAGTATTTT
TRBJ1-2 | - | - | TRBV21-1 | CATTPTRDKGRGYTF | TGTGCCACCACCCCCACCCGGGACAAGGGCCGGGGCTACACCTTC
TRBJ2-5 | TRBD2 | - | TRBV28 | CASSFVSGGERETQYF | TGTGCCAGCAGTTTTGTTTCGGGGGGTGAACGAGAGACCCAGTACTTC
TRBJ2-5 | TRBD1 | - | TRBV29-1 | CSVSGQGETQYF | TGCAGCGTTTCAGGACAGGGGGAGACCCAGTACTTC
TRBJ1-1 | - | - | TRBV18 | CASSLNVASNTEAFF | TGTGCCAGCTCACTGAACGTAGCCTCGAACACTGAAGCTTTCTTT
TRBJ2-7 | - | once | TRBV6-1 | CASSETRDEQYF | TGTGCCAGCAGTGAAACCCGCGACGAGCAGTACTTC
TRBJ2-1 | - | - | TRBV30 | CAWSVGGVLNEQFF | TGTGCCTGGAGTGTCGGGGGAGTCTTGAATGAGCAGTTCTTC